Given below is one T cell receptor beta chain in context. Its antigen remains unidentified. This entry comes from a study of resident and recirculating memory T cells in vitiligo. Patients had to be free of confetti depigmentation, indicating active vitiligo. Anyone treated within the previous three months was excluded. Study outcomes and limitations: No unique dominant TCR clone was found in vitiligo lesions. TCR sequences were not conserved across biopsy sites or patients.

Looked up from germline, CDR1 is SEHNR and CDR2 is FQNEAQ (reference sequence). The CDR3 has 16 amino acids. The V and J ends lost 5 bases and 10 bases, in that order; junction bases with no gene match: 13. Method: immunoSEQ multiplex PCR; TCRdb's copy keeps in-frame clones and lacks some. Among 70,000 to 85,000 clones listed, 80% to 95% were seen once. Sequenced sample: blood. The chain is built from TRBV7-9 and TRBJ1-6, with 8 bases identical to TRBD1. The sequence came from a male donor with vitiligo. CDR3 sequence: CASSPDTGQGPSPLHF. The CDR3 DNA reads TGTGCCAGCAGCCCCGATACCGGACAGGGTCCCTCACCCCTCCACTTT.